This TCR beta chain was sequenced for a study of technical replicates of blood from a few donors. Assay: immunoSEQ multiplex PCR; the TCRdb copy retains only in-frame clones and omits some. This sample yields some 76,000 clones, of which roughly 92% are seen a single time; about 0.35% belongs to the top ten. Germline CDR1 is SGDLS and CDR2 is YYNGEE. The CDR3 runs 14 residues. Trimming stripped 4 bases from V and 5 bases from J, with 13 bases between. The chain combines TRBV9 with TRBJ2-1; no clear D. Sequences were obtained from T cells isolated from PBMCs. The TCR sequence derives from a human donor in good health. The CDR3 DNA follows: TGTGCCAGCAGCCTAAGCGTTTTCGACAATGAGCAGTTCTTC. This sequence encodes CASSLSVFDNEQFF.